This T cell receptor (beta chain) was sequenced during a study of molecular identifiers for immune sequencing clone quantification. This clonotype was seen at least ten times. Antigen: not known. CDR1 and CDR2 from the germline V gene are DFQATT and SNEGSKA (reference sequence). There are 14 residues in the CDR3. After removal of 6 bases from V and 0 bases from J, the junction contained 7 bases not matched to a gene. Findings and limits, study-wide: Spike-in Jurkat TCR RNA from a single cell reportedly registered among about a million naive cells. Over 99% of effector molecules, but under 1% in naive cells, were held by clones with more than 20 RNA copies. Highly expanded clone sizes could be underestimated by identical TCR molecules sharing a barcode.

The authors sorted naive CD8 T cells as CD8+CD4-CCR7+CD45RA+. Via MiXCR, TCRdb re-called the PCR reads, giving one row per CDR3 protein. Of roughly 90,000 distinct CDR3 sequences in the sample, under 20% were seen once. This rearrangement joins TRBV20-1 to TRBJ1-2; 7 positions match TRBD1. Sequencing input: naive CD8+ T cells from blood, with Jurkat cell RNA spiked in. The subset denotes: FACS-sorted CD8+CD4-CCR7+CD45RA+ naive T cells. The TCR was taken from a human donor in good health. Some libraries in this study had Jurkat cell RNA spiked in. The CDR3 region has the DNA TGCAGTGCAGATCGGGACAGAGCTAACTATGGCTACACCTTC. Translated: CSADRDRANYGYTF.